This TCR beta chain was sequenced during a study of Ad26.COV2.S vaccination and SARS-CoV-2 variants. Treatment reported: about 20 received Ad26.COV2.S at low or high dose, single or two shots; five or six received placebo; per-sample allocation not given. Samples analyzed were those drawn on day 63 after the first vaccine or placebo injection. The germline V gene encodes CDR1 SGHRS and CDR2 YFSETQ. This CDR3 is 15 amino acids long. Trimming removed 0 bases from V and 3 bases from J, with 10 bases in between. Method: immunoSEQ multiplex PCR; TCRdb's copy keeps in-frame clones and lacks some. The sample carries a few hundred thousand clones, about 87% recorded once.

This chain uses TRBV5-1 with TRBJ1-5; no clear D gene. Here the sequenced sample was peripheral blood, taken in a trial of Ad26.COV2.S vaccine versus placebo. The sequence was collected from a person aged 18-65 years who received the Ad26.COV2.S COVID-19 vaccine or a placebo. In nucleotides, the CDR3 is TGCGCCAGCAGCTTGGGACCCGAGCACAATCAGCCCCAGCATTTT. It yields the protein CASSLGPEHNQPQHF.